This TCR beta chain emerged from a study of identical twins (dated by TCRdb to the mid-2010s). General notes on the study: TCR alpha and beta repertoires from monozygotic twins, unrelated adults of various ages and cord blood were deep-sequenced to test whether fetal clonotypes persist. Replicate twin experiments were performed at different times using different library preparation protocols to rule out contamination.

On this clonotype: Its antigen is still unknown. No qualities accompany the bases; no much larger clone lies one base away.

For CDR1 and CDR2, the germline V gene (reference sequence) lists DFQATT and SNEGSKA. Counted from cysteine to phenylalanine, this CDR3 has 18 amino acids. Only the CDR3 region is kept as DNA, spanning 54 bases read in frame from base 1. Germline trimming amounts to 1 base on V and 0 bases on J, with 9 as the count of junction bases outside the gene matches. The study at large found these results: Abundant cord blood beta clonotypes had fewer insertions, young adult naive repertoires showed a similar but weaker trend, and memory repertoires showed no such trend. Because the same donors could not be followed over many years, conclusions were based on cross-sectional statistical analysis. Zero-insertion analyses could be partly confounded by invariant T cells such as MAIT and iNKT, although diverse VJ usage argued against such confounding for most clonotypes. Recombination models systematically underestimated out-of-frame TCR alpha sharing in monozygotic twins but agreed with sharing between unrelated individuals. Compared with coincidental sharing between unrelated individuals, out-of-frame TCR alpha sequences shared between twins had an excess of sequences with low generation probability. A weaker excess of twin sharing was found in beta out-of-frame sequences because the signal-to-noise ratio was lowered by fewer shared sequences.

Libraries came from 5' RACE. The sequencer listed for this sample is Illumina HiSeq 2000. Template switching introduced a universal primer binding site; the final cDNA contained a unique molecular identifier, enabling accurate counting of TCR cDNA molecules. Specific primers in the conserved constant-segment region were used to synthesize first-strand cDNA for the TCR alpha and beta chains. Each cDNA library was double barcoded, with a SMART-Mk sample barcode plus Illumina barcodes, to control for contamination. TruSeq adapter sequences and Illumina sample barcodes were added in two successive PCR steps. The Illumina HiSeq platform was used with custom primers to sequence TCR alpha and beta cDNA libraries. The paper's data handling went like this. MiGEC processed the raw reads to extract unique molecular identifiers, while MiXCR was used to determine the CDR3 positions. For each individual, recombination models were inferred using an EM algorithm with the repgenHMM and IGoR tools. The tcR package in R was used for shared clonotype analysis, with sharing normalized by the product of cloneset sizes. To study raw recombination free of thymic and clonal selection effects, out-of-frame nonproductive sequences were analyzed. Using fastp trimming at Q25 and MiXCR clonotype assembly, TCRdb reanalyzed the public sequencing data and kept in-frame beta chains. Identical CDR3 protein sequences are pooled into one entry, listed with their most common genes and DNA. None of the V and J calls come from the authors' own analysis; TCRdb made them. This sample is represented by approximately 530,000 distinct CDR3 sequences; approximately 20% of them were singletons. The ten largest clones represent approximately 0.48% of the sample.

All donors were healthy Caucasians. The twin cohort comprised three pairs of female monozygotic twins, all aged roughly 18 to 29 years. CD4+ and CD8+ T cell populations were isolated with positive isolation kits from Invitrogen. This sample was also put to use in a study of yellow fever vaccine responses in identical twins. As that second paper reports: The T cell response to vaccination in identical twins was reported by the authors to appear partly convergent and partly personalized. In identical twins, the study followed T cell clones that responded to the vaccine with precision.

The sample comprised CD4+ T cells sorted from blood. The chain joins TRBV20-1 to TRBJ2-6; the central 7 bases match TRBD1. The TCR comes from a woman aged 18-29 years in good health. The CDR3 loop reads CSARASQGPSSGANVLTF. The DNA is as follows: TGCAGTGCTAGAGCTTCACAGGGGCCAAGCTCTGGGGCCAACGTCCTGACTTTC.